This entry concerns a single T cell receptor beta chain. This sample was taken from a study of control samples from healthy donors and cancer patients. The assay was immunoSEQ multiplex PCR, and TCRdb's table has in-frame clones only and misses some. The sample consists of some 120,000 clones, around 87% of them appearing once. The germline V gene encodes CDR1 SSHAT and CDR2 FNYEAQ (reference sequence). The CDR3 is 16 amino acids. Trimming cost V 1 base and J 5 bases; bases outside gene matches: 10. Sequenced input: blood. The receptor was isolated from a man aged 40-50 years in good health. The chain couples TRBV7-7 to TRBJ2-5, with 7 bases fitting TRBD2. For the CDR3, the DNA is TGTGCCAGCAGCTTAGAAAGGACGGGGGGTATGGAGACCCAGTACTTC. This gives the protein CASSLERTGGMETQYF.